Detailed here is one T cell receptor beta chain. Its specific antigen is unknown. No base quality information exists; no much larger clone differs at one position. These data come from a study of blood T cells in healthy people across ages (dated by TCRdb to between 2015 and 2017). Concerning the study at large: In model experiments, template switching captured about one uniquely barcoded TCR beta cDNA molecule for every two T cells. To track age-related changes in TCR beta repertoire diversity, the study relied on deep sequencing normalized with unique cDNA molecular identifiers. The donors were split into four age groups: young (average 16 years), middle-aged (39), aged (about 56) and long-lived (approximately 89). To avoid experimental bias, donors of different ages were randomly spread across the sequencing lanes. Two additional independent replicas of 1 million unique cDNA reads from the same blood draw were analyzed for two donors (one aged 18 to 30 and one aged 80 or older).

Libraries were constructed by 5' RACE. The sample was run on an Illumina HiSeq 2500. A second roughly 7 to 11 cycle PCR used a sample-barcoded 5' primer and a J-beta primer mix. Each TCR beta cDNA molecule received a unique molecular identifier from a template-switch 5' adaptor carrying 12 random nucleotides. At least 3 million CDR3-containing paired-end reads were obtained from each sample. The Mint cDNA synthesis kit, primed by a TRBC-specific oligonucleotide, was used to synthesize first-strand cDNA from all RNA. All cDNA was treated with uracil-DNA glycosylase and then went through a first 18-cycle PCR with the universal primers M1SS and BC2_uni_R. From the authors' description of their analysis: Normalization of each sample was performed by random selection of 1 million high-quality reads, each carrying a distinct molecular identifier. Instead of being binned into consensus sequences, reads with shared molecular identifiers were discarded. MiTCR, set to a Q25 quality threshold and the strictest error-elimination algorithm, was used for CDR3 identification, clonotype clustering and error correction. Lower-bound total TCR beta diversity was estimated with a nonparametric unseen species model using Euler transformation. The raw public reads went through TCRdb reprocessing: fastp at Q25, MiXCR clone calling, in-frame beta chains kept. Identical CDR3 protein sequences are pooled into one entry, listed with their most common genes and DNA. It is TCRdb's table, rather than the study itself, that gives the V and J calls and clone size. The sample table holds over 950,000 distinct CDR3 sequences, of which more than 30% were seen once. The ten largest clones take up 10% to 15% of the sample.

Including the terminal cysteine and phenylalanine, the CDR3 comprises 12 residues. The only DNA kept is the CDR3, 36 bases in frame from the first base. V is pared back by 3 bases and J by 6 bases, with 11 bases lying between the germline termini. From the germline V gene (reference sequence), CDR1 is DFQATT and CDR2 is SNEGSKA. On the study overall, not on this receptor specifically: Donor CMV infection status was unknown, potentially confounding age-related changes in expanded clonotypes. Estimates of total diversity based on one million sequenced T cells were regarded as lower bounds and as underestimates. Because profiling used bulk unsorted PBMCs, naive and antigen-experienced compartments could not be compared conclusively. Compared with the aged group, the long-lived group had more naive CD4+ T cells, fewer expanded clones and increased TCR diversity, suggesting age selection. As age increased, observed TCR beta diversity per million T cells dropped in a roughly linear way, and a significant reduction was already evident by age roughly 36. Observed TCR beta diversity correlated strongly with the percentage of naive T cells measured by flow cytometry.

The donors were some 39 Caucasian individuals from Russia, aged roughly 6 to 90 years, who were systemically healthy. Roughly 10 milliliters of peripheral blood were collected from each donor into EDTA-treated Vacutainer tubes. PBMCs were isolated by Ficoll-Paque density-gradient centrifugation, with at least 7 million obtained per sample. Total RNA, at least 6 micrograms per sample, was extracted from PBMCs with Trizol reagent. Naive CD45RAhigh/CD27high T cell percentages were measured by flow cytometry on a PBMC aliquot from every donor. Sequenced: blood. The chain joins TRBV20-1 to TRBJ1-2; TRBD1 is a weak D gene call, 5 bases matching. This clonotype was sampled from a man younger than 35 in good health. The encoded CDR3 is CSASAGDDGYTF. The DNA sequence reads TGCAGTGCTAGTGCTGGGGACGATGGCTACACCTTC.